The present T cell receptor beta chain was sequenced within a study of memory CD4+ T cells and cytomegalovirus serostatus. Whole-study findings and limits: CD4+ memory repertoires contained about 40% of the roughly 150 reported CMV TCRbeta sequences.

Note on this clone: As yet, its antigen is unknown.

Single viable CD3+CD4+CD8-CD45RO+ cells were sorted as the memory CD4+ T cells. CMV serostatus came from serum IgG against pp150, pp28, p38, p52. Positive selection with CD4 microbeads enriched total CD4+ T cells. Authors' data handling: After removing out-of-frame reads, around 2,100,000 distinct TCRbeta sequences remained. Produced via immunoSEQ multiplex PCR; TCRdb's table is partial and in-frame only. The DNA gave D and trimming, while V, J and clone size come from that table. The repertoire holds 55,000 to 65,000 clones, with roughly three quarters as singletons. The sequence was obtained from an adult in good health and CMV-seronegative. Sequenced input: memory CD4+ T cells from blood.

CDR3 protein: CASSDPSLGSADTQYF. The CDR3 nucleotides read TGTGCCAGCAGTGATCCTTCTCTCGGGAGTGCAGATACGCAGTATTTT. The rearrangement joins TRBV25-1 to TRBJ2-3; tentatively, D is TRBD2 (6 bases). Germline assignment: CDR1 MGHDK and CDR2 SYGVNS. The CDR3 extends over 16 amino acids. Trimming stripped 3 bases from V and 4 bases from J, with 17 bases between.